This is a list of T cell receptor beta chains from one sample in a study of T cell responses to AZD1222 COVID-19 vaccine. Assay: immunoSEQ multiplex PCR; the TCRdb copy retains only in-frame clones and omits some. The sample lists 140,000 or so clones, 90% to 95% occurring once. The sample here was peripheral blood, taken on day 0 of AZD1222 vaccination. These receptor sequences come from an adult in good health. The CDR3 runs from the conserved cysteine through the conserved F or W. A D gene is named only where the DNA matches it firmly.

D gene	V gene	J gene	CDR3 protein	CDR3 DNA
TRBD1	TRBV25-1	TRBJ2-7	CASSFSGTGYEQYF	TGTGCCAGCAGTTTCTCCGGGACAGGCTACGAGCAGTACTTC
.	TRBV5-4	TRBJ2-7	CASMEMQGGEQYF	TGTGCCAGCATGGAAATGCAGGGGGGCGAGCAGTACTTC
TRBD1	TRBV19	TRBJ2-7	CASSIDSTGGQDITYEQYF	TGTGCCAGTAGTATTGATTCGACAGGGGGCCAGGATATTACCTACGAGCAGTACTTC
.	TRBV3-1/TRBV3-2	TRBJ2-2	CASSHTLPRGTGELFF	TGTGCCAGCAGCCATACACTACCCCGCGGCACCGGGGAGCTGTTTTTT
.	TRBV5-4	TRBJ2-7	CASSLDRGMGYEQYF	TGTGCCAGCAGCTTGGACCGGGGGATGGGGTACGAGCAGTACTTC
TRBD1	TRBV3-1/TRBV3-2	TRBJ2-2	CASSQGQGTGELFF	TGTGCCAGCAGCCAAGGACAGGGCACCGGGGAGCTGTTTTTT
TRBD2	TRBV7-3	TRBJ2-3	CASSSRTLAGVITDTQYF	TGTGCCAGCAGCTCCAGGACCCTTGCGGGGGTCATCACAGATACGCAGTATTTT
.	TRBV7-9	TRBJ1-3	CASSFGQTSGNTIYF	TGTGCCAGCAGCTTCGGACAGACCTCTGGAAACACCATATATTTT
.	TRBV29-1	TRBJ2-7	CSVNIAASYEQYF	TGCAGCGTCAACATAGCGGCCTCCTACGAGCAGTACTTC
.	TRBV19	TRBJ1-6	CAVRVSGNSPLHF	TGTGCCGTCAGGGTCAGCGGTAATTCACCCCTCCACTTT
.	TRBV6-5	TRBJ1-3	CASWGGDSGNTIYF	TGTGCCAGCTGGGGGGGAGACTCTGGAAACACCATATATTTT
TRBD2	TRBV4-2	TRBJ2-3	CASSERGTTDTQYF	TGTGCCAGCAGCGAGCGGGGGACCACAGATACGCAGTATTTT
.	TRBV5-3	TRBJ1-3	CARSLEGQAFSGNTIYF	TGTGCCAGAAGCTTGGAGGGGCAGGCCTTCTCTGGAAACACCATATATTTT
.	TRBV7-2	TRBJ1-5	CASSLGRSNQPQHF	TGTGCCAGCAGCTTAGGACGCAGCAATCAGCCCCAGCATTTT
.	TRBV27	TRBJ1-2	CASSLFGSYGYTF	TGTGCCAGCAGTTTATTTGGCAGCTATGGCTACACCTTC
TRBD1	TRBV4-1	TRBJ2-1	CASRKPGQSSYNEQFF	TGCGCCAGCAGGAAGCCGGGACAGAGCTCCTACAATGAGCAGTTCTTC
TRBD1	TRBV7-2	TRBJ1-2	CASSLKDRVGYTF	TGTGCCAGCAGCTTAAAAGACAGGGTTGGCTACACCTTC
TRBD1	TRBV10-3	TRBJ1-1	CAISTGGSEAFF	TGTGCCATCTCGACAGGGGGCTCTGAAGCTTTCTTT
TRBD2	TRBV6-5	TRBJ2-5	CASSIAGGRETQYF	TGTGCCAGCAGTATAGCGGGGGGGCGTGAGACCCAGTACTTC
.	TRBV5-1	TRBJ1-1	CASSPPRTELNTEAFF	TGCGCCAGCAGCCCACCCAGGACAGAATTGAACACTGAAGCTTTCTTT
TRBD1	TRBV4-2	TRBJ1-6	CASSQPPGQDNSPLHF	TGTGCCAGCAGCCAACCACCGGGACAGGATAATTCACCCCTCCACTTT